The following is a TCR beta chain sequence with its context. The antigen is not known. This sample is part of a study of T cells expressing NK-cell markers. Looking at the study overall: Serological testing identified most of the eight sequenced donors as HCMV-seropositive and one as seronegative. General study points: In a few donors, dominant clonotypes made up about 28.3-65% of CD3+CD56-NKG2C+ cells.

Making the TCR beta cDNA relied on 5'RACE template switching with UMIs. One entry per CDR3 protein, without DNA, is what TCRdb gives after re-calling the 5' RACE reads. This sample's clone table lists roughly 420,000 distinct CDR3 sequences. Germline assignment: CDR1 LGHNA and CDR2 YSLEER. CDR3 length: 16 residues. Input material: blood T cells: a sorted CD56 or NKG2C T cell subset, CD4+ or CD8+ T cells, or bulk PBMC T cells (not recorded which). The rearrangement uses TRBV4-3 and TRBJ1-4. The receptor was isolated from a woman aged 18-70 years in good health. The CDR3 sequence: CASSQDQVAANEKLFF.